These 26 T cell receptor beta chains were all obtained from the same sample, sequenced in a study of cytomegalovirus exposure and HLA in healthy donors. The PCR contained 60 Vbeta and 13 Jbeta primers. TCRdb's copy holds only in-frame clones and misses some; the assay was immunoSEQ multiplex PCR. The sample has over 140,000 clones, approximately 80% seen once. The sequenced sample consisted of PBMCs. The receptor set was obtained from a man aged 50 to 60 in good health and CMV-seronegative.

This sequence joins TRBV19 and TRBJ2-6, with a weak D call TRBD2 (5 bases). The germline V and J ends were trimmed by 3 bases and 3 bases, with 9 bases remaining between them. Looked up from germline, CDR1 is LNHDA and CDR2 is SQIVND (reference sequence). CDR3 size: 15 residues. The CDR3 DNA reads TGTGCCAGTAGTATGCCCCGGGGTGGGGCCAACGTCCTGACTTTC. Encoded protein: CASSMPRGGANVLTF.

The CDR3: CASSFTSGRTGELFF. The CDR3 DNA is TGTGCCAGCAGCTTCACTAGCGGGAGGACCGGGGAGCTGTTTTTT. The chain is built from TRBV28 and TRBJ2-2; TRBD2 aligns across 12 bases. This CDR3 has 15 residues. J lost 5 bases, V lost 6 bases, and 4 bases had no gene match. Germline V gene data show CDR1 as MDHEN and CDR2 as SYDVKM.

This rearrangement joins TRBV19 to TRBJ1-1, with D maybe TRBD1 (6 bases). V was trimmed by 2 bases and J by 4 bases, leaving 14 bases between them. This CDR3 is 15 amino acids long. Germline V gives CDR1 LNHDA, CDR2 SQIVND (reference sequence). CDR3 residues: CASSIQGWLSTEAFF. In nucleotides, the CDR3 is TGTGCCAGTAGTATACAGGGGTGGTTGAGCACTGAAGCTTTCTTT.

This chain joins TRBV19 and TRBJ2-7; 13 nucleotides match TRBD2. CDR1 is LNHDA and CDR2 is SQIVND in the germline V gene (reference sequence). With V trimmed by 3 bases and J by 2 bases, 1 base remained unmatched. This CDR3 has 15 residues. The CDR3 sequence: CASSIGTSGAYEQYF. In nucleotides, the CDR3 is TGTGCCAGTAGTATTGGGACTAGCGGGGCCTACGAGCAGTACTTC.

The chain employs TRBV4-2 and TRBJ2-1, with 12 bases aligning to TRBD2. With 3 bases clipped from V and 4 bases from J, the junction kept 10 bases outside the gene matches. Germline V gene data show CDR1 as LGHNA and CDR2 as YNFKEQ. This CDR3 region has 18 residues. In DNA, the CDR3 is TGTGCCAGCAGCCACCGACTAGCGGGGGATCTTAATTACAATGAGCAGTTCTTC. It encodes CASSHRLAGDLNYNEQFF.

The genes are TRBV30 and TRBJ2-3, with 7 bases identical to TRBD1. The V and J ends lost 0 bases and 4 bases, in that order; junction bases with no gene match: 7. The germline gives CDR1 GTSNPN, CDR2 SVGIG (reference sequence). The CDR3 is made up of 15 amino acids. The DNA for the CDR3 is TGTGCCTGGAGTGTCGAAGGGGGCGCGGCAGATACGCAGTATTTT. It is translated as CAWSVEGGAADTQYF.

The gene calls are TRBV30 and TRBJ1-2; unclear D gene. Germline V gene lookup returns CDR1 GTSNPN and CDR2 SVGIG (reference sequence). CDR3 size: 12 residues. V was trimmed by 3 bases and J by 4 bases, leaving 9 bases between them. Here the CDR3 DNA reads TGTGCCTGGAGCCCCGAACTCTATGGCTACACCTTC. This encodes CAWSPELYGYTF.

The chain joins TRBV2 to TRBJ1-6; D is unclear. The V end was cut by 10 bases, the J end by 8 bases, with 18 bases between. Per the germline V gene, CDR1 is SNHLY and CDR2 is FYNNEI. The CDR3 length is 14 residues. CDR3 region: CATTSPTRDSPLHF. The CDR3 DNA reads TGTGCCACAACCAGCCCCACTCGGGATTCACCCCTCCACTTT.

This chain connects TRBV7-2 to TRBJ1-4, with 7 bases that match TRBD1. Germline V gene data show CDR1 as SGHTA and CDR2 as FQGNSA. With V trimmed by 4 bases and J by 7 bases, 6 bases remained unmatched. This CDR3 comprises 14 residues. The CDR3 region is CASSSGQMGEKLFF. The CDR3 coding sequence is TGTGCCAGCAGCTCGGGACAGATGGGTGAAAAACTGTTTTTT.

The chain couples TRBV5-6 to TRBJ2-1; possible D gene TRBD1, 5 bases. With 3 bases removed from V and 7 bases from J, the gap between germline ends came to 20 bases. CDR3 size: 16 residues. Per germline, CDR1 SGHDT and CDR2 YYEEEE. The CDR3 region is CASSSDRVGQINEQFF. The CDR3 DNA reads TGTGCCAGCAGCTCTGACCGGGTGGGGCAGATAAATGAGCAGTTCTTC. The entire variable domain, with the rest obtained from reference TRBV5-6 and TRBJ2-1, is as follows: DAGVTQSPTHLIKTRGQQVTLRCSPKSGHDTVSWYQQALGQGPQFIFQYYEEEERQRGNFPDRFSGHQFPNYSSELNVNALLLGDSALYLCASSSDRVGQINEQFFGPGTRLTVL.

This rearrangement joins TRBV2 to TRBJ1-2, with D possibly TRBD1 on 5 matching bases. Germline CDR1 SNHLY, CDR2 FYNNEI. Trimming stripped 7 bases from V and 8 bases from J, with 14 bases between. The CDR3 is made up of 12 amino acids. The chain's CDR3 is CASKRTTRGYTF. CDR3 coding DNA: TGTGCCAGCAAAAGGACAACGCGGGGCTACACCTTC.

V and J are TRBV27 and TRBJ2-2; 10 bases fit TRBD1. The trim removed 5 bases at V and 6 bases at J, leaving 6 bases unmatched. Germline CDR1 and CDR2: MNHEY and SMNVEV (reference sequence). The CDR3 consists of 15 residues. The CDR3 sequence: CASSQSGTGAGELFF. DNA for the CDR3: TGTGCCAGCAGTCAATCCGGGACAGGGGCCGGGGAGCTGTTTTTT.

A single count supports this clone. The chain combines TRBV18 with TRBJ1-3; no reliable D call. The CDR3 runs to 18 residues. With 1 base removed from V and 3 bases from J, the gap between germline ends came to 19 bases. Germline values: CDR1 KGHSH, CDR2 LQKENI. As DNA, the CDR3 is TGTGCCAGCTCACCACTGATACCCCCGTCGGTCGGTGGAAACACCATATATTTT. It codes for CASSPLIPPSVGGNTIYF.

The chain couples TRBV11-3 to TRBJ2-1, with D unresolved. This CDR3 contains 15 residues. Deletions cut 3 bases from V and 0 bases from J, with 9 bases between. CDR1 SGHNT and CDR2 YENEEA come from the germline V gene. The CDR3 spells CASSLASSSYNEQFF. The CDR3 nucleotides are TGTGCCAGCAGCTTGGCCTCCAGCTCCTACAATGAGCAGTTCTTC.

The chain employs TRBV10-1 and TRBJ1-4; TRBD1 aligns across 9 bases. Germline V gives CDR1 WNHNN, CDR2 SYGVQD (reference sequence). CDR3 length: 13 amino acids. V shed 6 bases, J shed 5 bases, and the junction held 1 base outside the gene matches. Here the CDR3 DNA reads TGCGCCAGCAGCGGACAGGGGAATGAAAAACTGTTTTTT. Translated: CASSGQGNEKLFF.

This chain links TRBV11-3 with TRBJ1-1; TRBD1 aligns across 7 bases. Per the germline V gene, CDR1 is SGHNT and CDR2 is YENEEA. With V trimmed by 1 base and J by 10 bases, 15 bases remained unmatched. The CDR3 spans 16 residues. CDR3 loop: CASSLGRGTEPPSAFF. Written as DNA, the CDR3 is TGTGCCAGCAGCTTAGGCAGGGGGACGGAACCTCCCTCAGCTTTCTTT.

The chain combines TRBV30 with TRBJ2-5, with TRBD2 matching over 7 bases. Germline V gene sequence: CDR1 GTSNPN, CDR2 SVGIG (reference sequence). The CDR3 loop spans 15 amino acids. V gave up 3 bases and J gave up 2 bases; unmatched junction bases: 9. CDR3 loop: CAWSALATVQETQYF. CDR3 coding DNA: TGTGCCTGGAGCGCACTAGCGACCGTGCAAGAGACCCAGTACTTC.

The chain is built from TRBV7-8 and TRBJ2-2; the match to TRBD1 covers 7 bases. The germline gives CDR1 SGHVS, CDR2 FQNEAQ. The V gene end was trimmed by 1 base and the J gene end by 0 bases; junction bases not matched to a gene: 2. The CDR3 extends over 16 amino acids. CDR3 loop: CASSLGGTANTGELFF. In nucleotides, the CDR3 is TGTGCCAGCAGCTTAGGGGGGACAGCGAACACCGGGGAGCTGTTTTTT.

The chain employs TRBV2 and TRBJ2-5; 8 positions agree with TRBD1. This CDR3 is built from 14 residues. V shed 5 bases and J 2 bases; nucleotides not matched to a gene: 4. Per the germline V gene, CDR1 is SNHLY and CDR2 is FYNNEI. The CDR3 here is CASSRDRWQETQYF. CDR3 nucleotide sequence: TGTGCCAGCAGTAGGGACAGGTGGCAAGAGACCCAGTACTTC.

The V and J genes are TRBV2 and TRBJ1-2, with a possible D match to TRBD1 (6 bases). Germline lookup yields CDR1 SNHLY and CDR2 FYNNEI. There are 14 residues in the CDR3. V lost 7 bases and J 0 bases, leaving 12 bases between the germline ends. This chain's CDR3 is CASIRTEANYGYTF. The DNA of the CDR3 is TGTGCCAGCATTCGGACAGAAGCTAACTATGGCTACACCTTC.

This clone was recorded a few times. The gene calls are TRBV5-4 and TRBJ2-5; D is ambiguous. Per germline, CDR1 SGHNT and CDR2 YYREEE (reference sequence). CDR3 length: 13 residues. Trimming removed 0 bases at V and 4 bases at J, with 7 bases between. The CDR3 protein is CASSLARRETQYF. Here the CDR3 DNA reads TGTGCCAGCAGCTTGGCTAGGCGAGAGACCCAGTACTTC.

The chain has TRBV11-3 and TRBJ2-7, with D uncertain. The V end was cut by 1 base, the J end by 2 bases, with 9 bases between. Germline assignment: CDR1 SGHNT and CDR2 YENEEA. The CDR3 loop spans 14 amino acids. The CDR3, as DNA: TGTGCCAGCAGCTTAGTTGCACTGACCTACGAGCAGTACTTC. Its translation is CASSLVALTYEQYF.

This clone turned up a few times. This chain joins TRBV6-5 and TRBJ2-3; TRBD2 is a possible D gene (7 bases). The V end lost 0 bases, the J end lost 3 bases, and 13 bases lay between the germline ends. Germline V gene sequence: CDR1 MNHEY, CDR2 SVGAGI. The CDR3 has 16 residues. In DNA form, the CDR3 reads TGTGCCAGCAGTTACTCCGGGGGGCCCAGGACAGATACGCAGTATTTT. It translates to CASSYSGGPRTDTQYF.

The rearrangement joins TRBV21-1 to TRBJ1-3. TRBV21-1 corresponds to a pseudogene. The CDR3 length is 14 residues. CDR3 sequence (DNA): TGTGCCAGCGGACCCGAGGGAGCGGGAAACACCATATATTTT. Translation: CASGPEGAGNTIYF.

V is TRBV6-6 and J is TRBJ2-2, with D maybe TRBD1 (5 bases). The CDR3 loop spans 15 amino acids. The V end lost 2 bases, the J end lost 1 base, and 8 bases lay between the germline ends. The germline gives CDR1 MNHNY, CDR2 SVGAGI (reference sequence). DNA for the CDR3: TGTGCCAGCAGTTACGGGCAGGGGAACACCGGGGAGCTGTTTTTT. Protein product: CASSYGQGNTGELFF.

This CDR3 is CASSSPGQGRGEQFF. The CDR3, as DNA: TGTGCCAGCAGTTCTCCGGGACAGGGTAGGGGTGAGCAGTTCTTC. The chain joins TRBV28 to TRBJ2-1, with 9 bases that match TRBD1. With 4 bases clipped from V and 9 bases from J, the junction kept 10 bases outside the gene matches. Germline lookup yields CDR1 MDHEN and CDR2 SYDVKM. This CDR3 comprises 15 residues.